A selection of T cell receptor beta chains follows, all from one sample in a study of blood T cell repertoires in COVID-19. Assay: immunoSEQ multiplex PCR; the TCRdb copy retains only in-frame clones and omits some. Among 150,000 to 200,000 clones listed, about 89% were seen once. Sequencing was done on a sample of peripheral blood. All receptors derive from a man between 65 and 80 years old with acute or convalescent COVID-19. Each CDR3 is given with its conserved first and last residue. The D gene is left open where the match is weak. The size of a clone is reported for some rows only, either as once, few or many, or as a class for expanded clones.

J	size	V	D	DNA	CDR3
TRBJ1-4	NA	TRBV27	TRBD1	TGTGCCAGCAGACAACACGGGACAGGGAATGAAAAACTGTTTTTT	CASRQHGTGNEKLFF
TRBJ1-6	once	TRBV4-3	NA	TGCGCCAGCAGCCAAGAACCAGGCCAGGGGAATTCACCCCTCCACTTT	CASSQEPGQGNSPLHF
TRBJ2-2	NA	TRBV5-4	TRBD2	TGTGCCAGCAGCCTACGACTAGCGGGAGATCCCGGGGAGCTGTTTTTT	CASSLRLAGDPGELFF
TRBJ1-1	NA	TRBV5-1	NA	TGCGCCAGCAGCGACATGTTGACTGAAGCTTTCTTT	CASSDMLTEAFF
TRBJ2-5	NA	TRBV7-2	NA	TGTGCCAGCAGCTTAAATCTTCAAGAGACCCAGTACTTC	CASSLNLQETQYF
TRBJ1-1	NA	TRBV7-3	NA	TGTGCCAGCCCAGGACAGCCAAACCACCGACGCCCCGAAGCTTTCTTT	CASPGQPNHRRPEAFF
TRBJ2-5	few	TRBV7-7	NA	TGTGCTAGCAGCTTAGCCTCTAGCCCTCAAGAGACCCAGTACTTC	CASSLASSPQETQYF
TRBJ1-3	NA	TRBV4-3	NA	TGCGCCAGCAGCCAAGACCCAGACTCTGGAAACACCATATATTTT	CASSQDPDSGNTIYF
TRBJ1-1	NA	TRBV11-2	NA	TGTGCCAGCAGCTATCTCACTGAAGCTTTCTTT	CASSYLTEAFF
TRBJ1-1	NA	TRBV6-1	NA	TGTGCCAGCAGTGAAGCGAAAGGACTTGAAGCTTTCTTT	CASSEAKGLEAFF
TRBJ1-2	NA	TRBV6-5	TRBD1	TGTGCCAGCAGTTACACCGGGACAGGAGAATATGGCTACACCTTC	CASSYTGTGEYGYTF
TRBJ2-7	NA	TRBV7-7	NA	TGTGCCAGCAGCTTGGTGTCAGGGTATAACTACGAGCAGTACTTC	CASSLVSGYNYEQYF
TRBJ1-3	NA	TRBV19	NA	TGTGCCAGTAGTTTAGGAGATACCGGAAACACCATATATTTT	CASSLGDTGNTIYF
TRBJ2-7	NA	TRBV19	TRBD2	TGTGCCAGTAGCCCCGGGGGGATTTTCAACGAGCAGTACTTC	CASSPGGIFNEQYF
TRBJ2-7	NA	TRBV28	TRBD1	TGTGCCAGCAGTCTCCTGGGACAGGGGGCCTCCTACGAGCAGTACTTC	CASSLLGQGASYEQYF
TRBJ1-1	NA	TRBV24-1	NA	TGTGCCACCAGTGAGGTGAGGAGTGTAGGAGTCACTGAAGCTTTCTTT	CATSEVRSVGVTEAFF
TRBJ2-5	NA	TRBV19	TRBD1	TGTGCCAGTAGTTCCGATTATCCGGGACAGGGGGCAAGAGAGACCCAGTACTTC	CASSSDYPGQGARETQYF
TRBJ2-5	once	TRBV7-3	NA	TGTGCCAGCAGTCCGGGGGTCCAAGAGACCCAGTACTTC	CASSPGVQETQYF
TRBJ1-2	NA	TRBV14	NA	TGTGCCAGCAGCCGGGGGGTGAACTATGGCTACACCTTC	CASSRGVNYGYTF
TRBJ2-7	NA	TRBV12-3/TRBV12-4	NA	TGTGCCAGCAGTTTAGAGGCCGGGAGCGAGCAGTACTTC	CASSLEAGSEQYF
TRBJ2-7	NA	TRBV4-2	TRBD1	TGTGCCAGCAGCCCTCCGGGACAGGATTTCGACGAGCAGTACTTC	CASSPPGQDFDEQYF
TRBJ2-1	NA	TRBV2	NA	TGTGCCAGCAGTAAAGAGAGGGTCAATGAGCAGTTCTTC	CASSKERVNEQFF
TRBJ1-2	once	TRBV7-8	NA	TGTGCCAGCAGCCGGGGGGGTGTCATCCCCGGCTACACCTTC	CASSRGGVIPGYTF